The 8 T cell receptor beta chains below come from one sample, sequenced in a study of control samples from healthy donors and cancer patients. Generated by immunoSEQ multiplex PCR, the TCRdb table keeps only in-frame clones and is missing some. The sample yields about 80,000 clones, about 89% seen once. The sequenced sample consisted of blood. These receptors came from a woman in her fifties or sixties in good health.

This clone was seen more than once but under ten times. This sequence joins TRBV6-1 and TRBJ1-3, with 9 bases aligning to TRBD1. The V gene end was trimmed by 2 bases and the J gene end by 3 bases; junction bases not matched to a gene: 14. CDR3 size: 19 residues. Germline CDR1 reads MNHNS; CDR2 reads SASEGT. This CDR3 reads CASSERGQGMIRVGNTIYF. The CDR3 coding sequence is TGTGCCAGCAGTGAACGAGGACAGGGGATGATACGGGTTGGAAACACCATATATTTT.

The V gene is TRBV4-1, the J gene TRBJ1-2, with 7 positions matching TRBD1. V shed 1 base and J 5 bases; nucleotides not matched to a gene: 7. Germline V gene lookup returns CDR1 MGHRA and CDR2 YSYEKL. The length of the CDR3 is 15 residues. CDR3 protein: CASSQVGQGVYGYTF. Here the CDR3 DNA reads TGCGCCAGCAGCCAAGTGGGGCAGGGGGTATATGGCTACACCTTC.

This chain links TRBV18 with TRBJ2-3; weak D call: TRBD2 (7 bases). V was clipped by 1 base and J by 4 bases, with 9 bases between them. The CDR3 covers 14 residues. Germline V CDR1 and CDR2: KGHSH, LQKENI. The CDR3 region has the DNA TGTGCCAGCTCACCACAGGGGGGGGCAGATACGCAGTATTTT. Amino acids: CASSPQGGADTQYF.

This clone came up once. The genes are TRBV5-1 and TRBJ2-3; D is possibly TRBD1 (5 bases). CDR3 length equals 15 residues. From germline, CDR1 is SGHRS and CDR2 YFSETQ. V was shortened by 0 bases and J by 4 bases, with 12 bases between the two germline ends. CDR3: CASSLGSRGPDTQYF. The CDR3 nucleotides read TGCGCCAGCAGCTTGGGGAGTAGGGGCCCAGATACGCAGTATTTT.

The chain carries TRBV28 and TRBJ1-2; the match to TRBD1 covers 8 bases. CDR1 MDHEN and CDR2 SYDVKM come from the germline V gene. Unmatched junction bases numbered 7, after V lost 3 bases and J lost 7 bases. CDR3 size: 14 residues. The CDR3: CASSFNQGAGGYTF. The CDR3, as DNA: TGTGCCAGCAGTTTTAATCAGGGGGCTGGTGGCTACACCTTC.

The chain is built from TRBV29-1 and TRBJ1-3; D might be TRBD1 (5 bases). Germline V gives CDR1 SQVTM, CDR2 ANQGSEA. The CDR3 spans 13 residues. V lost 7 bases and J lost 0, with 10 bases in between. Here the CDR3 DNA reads TGCAGCGCGGGCGGGGGCTCTGGAAACACCATATATTTT. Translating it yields CSAGGGSGNTIYF.

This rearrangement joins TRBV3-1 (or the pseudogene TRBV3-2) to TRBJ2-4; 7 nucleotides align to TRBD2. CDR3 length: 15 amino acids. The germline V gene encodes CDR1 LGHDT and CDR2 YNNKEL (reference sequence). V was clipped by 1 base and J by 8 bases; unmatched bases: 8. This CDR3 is CASSQGVLASYIQYF. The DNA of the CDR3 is TGTGCCAGCAGCCAAGGGGTACTAGCGTCATACATTCAGTACTTC.

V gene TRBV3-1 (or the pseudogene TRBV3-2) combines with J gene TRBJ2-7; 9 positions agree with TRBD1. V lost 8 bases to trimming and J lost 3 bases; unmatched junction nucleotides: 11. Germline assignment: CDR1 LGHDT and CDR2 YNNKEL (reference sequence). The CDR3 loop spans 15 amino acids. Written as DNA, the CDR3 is TGTGCCAGCGCCATCAAGGACAGGGGCAACTACGAGCAGTACTTC. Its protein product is CASAIKDRGNYEQYF.